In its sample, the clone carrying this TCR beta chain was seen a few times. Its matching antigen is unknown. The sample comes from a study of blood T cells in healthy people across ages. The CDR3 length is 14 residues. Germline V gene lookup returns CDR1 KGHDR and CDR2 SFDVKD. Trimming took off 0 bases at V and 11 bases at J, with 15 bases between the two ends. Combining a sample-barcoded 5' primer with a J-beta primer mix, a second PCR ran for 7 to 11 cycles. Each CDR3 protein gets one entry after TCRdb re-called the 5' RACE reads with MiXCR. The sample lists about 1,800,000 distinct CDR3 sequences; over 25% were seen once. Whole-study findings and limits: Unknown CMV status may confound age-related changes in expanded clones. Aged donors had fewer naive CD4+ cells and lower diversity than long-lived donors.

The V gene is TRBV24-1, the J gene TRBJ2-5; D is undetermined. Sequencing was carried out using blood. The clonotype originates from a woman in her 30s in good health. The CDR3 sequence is CATSDLQAVQGQYF. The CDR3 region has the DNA TGTGCCACCAGTGATTTGCAGGCAGTACAAGGGCAGTACTTC.